This T cell receptor beta chain was captured in a study of T-cell reconstitution after alpha-beta-depleted transplantation in children. V gave up 10 bases and J gave up 2 bases, with 8 bases separating them. CDR3 length: 11 amino acids. CDR1 and CDR2 from the germline V gene are MNHNS and SASEGT. For this clonotype: One base away lies a much larger clone, so this may be a sequencing read error.

Unique molecular identifiers were incorporated into the prepared TCRbeta library. Via MiXCR, TCRdb re-called the PCR reads, giving one row per CDR3 protein. The repertoire holds approximately 400,000 distinct CDR3 sequences, with roughly a tenth as singletons. The sample consisted of PBMCs from the stem cell graft donor, taken from the stem cell graft. The J gene is TRBJ1-2, the V gene TRBV6-1, with D unresolved. This TCR was sampled from a human donor who donated a stem cell graft to a child with acute myeloid leukemia. CDR3 loop: CAIPTNYGYTF. The CDR3 DNA reads TGTGCCATTCCGACGAACTATGGCTACACCTTC.